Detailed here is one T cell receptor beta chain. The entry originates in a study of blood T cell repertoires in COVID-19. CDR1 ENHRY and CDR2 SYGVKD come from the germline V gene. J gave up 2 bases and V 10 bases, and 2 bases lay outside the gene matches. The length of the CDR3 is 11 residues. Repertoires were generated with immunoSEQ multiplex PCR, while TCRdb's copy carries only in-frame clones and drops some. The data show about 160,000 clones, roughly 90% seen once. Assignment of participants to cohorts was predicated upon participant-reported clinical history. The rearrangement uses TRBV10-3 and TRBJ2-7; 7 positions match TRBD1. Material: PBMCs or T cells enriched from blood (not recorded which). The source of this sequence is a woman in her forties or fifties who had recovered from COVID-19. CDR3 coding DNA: TGTGCCACTGGGACAGCCTACGAGCAGTACTTC. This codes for CATGTAYEQYF.